A selection of T cell receptor beta chains follows, all from one sample in a study of T cell responses to AZD1222 COVID-19 vaccine. Sequenced by immunoSEQ multiplex PCR; TCRdb stores in-frame clones only, minus some. The sample lists about 260,000 clones, 90% to 95% occurring once. The sample was peripheral blood, taken on day 0 of AZD1222 vaccination. Receptor source: an adult in good health. Both conserved end residues are part of each CDR3. A D gene is named only where the DNA matches it firmly. Not every row has a clone size; where given, it reads once, few, many or a size class.

j_call v_call d_call clone_size cdr3_nt cdr3_aa
TRBJ2-1 TRBV11-2 - - TGTGCCAGCAGCCCTCTGGGAGGTCCAAATGAGCAGTTCTTC CASSPLGGPNEQFF
TRBJ1-1 TRBV6-6 TRBD1 - TGTGCCAGCAGCAGTTGGGCGGGGACAGGGATCCTTCCCTTCATGAACACTGAAGCTTTCTTT CASSSWAGTGILPFMNTEAFF
TRBJ2-3 TRBV21-1 - - TGTGCCAGCAGCAAACTGGGGGCGGGGGATACAGATACGCAGTATTTT CASSKLGAGDTDTQYF
TRBJ1-1 TRBV29-1 - - TGCAGCACCATCCCGGCGAACACTGAAGCTTTCTTT CSTIPANTEAFF
TRBJ2-3 TRBV5-4 - once TGTGCCAGCAGCGCCGCCGGGCTTAGCACAGATACGCAGTATTTT CASSAAGLSTDTQYF
TRBJ1-4 TRBV28 TRBD1 - TGTGCCAGCAGTTCGGGACAGAGCTGGGAAAAACTGTTTTTT CASSSGQSWEKLFF
TRBJ2-2 TRBV4-1 - - TGCGCCAGCAGCCCATGGACAGCGAACACCGGGGAGCTGTTTTTT CASSPWTANTGELFF
TRBJ2-5 TRBV18 - - TGTGCCAGCTCACCCCAGGTGGAGAAGACCCAGTACTTC CASSPQVEKTQYF
TRBJ1-5 TRBV15 - - TGTGCCACCAGCAGGGGGACGGTCCCCAGGCAGCCCCAGCATTTT CATSRGTVPRQPQHF
TRBJ2-7 TRBV29-1 - - TGCAGCATACGTTGGGGACATGGGCTGGAGTACTTC CSIRWGHGLEYF
TRBJ2-2 TRBV3-1/TRBV3-2 TRBD1 - TGTGCCAGCAGCCCACGCCGGACAGGGCAAATCGGGGAGCTGTTTTTT CASSPRRTGQIGELFF
TRBJ2-7 TRBV9 - - TGTGCCAGCAGCGTAGGGTGGGGGTCCGAGCAGTACTTC CASSVGWGSEQYF
TRBJ1-6 TRBV7-3 TRBD1 - TGTGCCAGCAGCTTAACTGGACAGGGGAATTCACCCCTCCACTTT CASSLTGQGNSPLHF
TRBJ1-4 TRBV24-1 - - TGTGCCACCAGTGATCCGGGGATTGGAGATGAAAAACTGTTTTTT CATSDPGIGDEKLFF
TRBJ2-3 TRBV28 TRBD1 - TGTGCCAGCAGTCCTCCGGACAGGGGGCAAGATACGCAGTATTTT CASSPPDRGQDTQYF
TRBJ2-2 TRBV6-5 - - TGTGCCAGCAGATACACCGGGGAGCTGTTTTTT CASRYTGELFF
TRBJ1-1 TRBV7-9 - - TGTGCCAGCAGCCCGATGGGGTGGGGACCTCCGAGGAACACTGAAGCTTTCTTT CASSPMGWGPPRNTEAFF
TRBJ1-1 TRBV24-1 - - TGTGCCACCACCTCATCGACGAACACTGAAGCTTTCTTT CATTSSTNTEAFF
TRBJ2-7 TRBV29-1 TRBD1 - TGCAGCGTTGTGGTGGGGACAGGGAGTGGCGAGCAGTACTTC CSVVVGTGSGEQYF
TRBJ2-3 TRBV6-4 TRBD2 - TGTGCCAGCAGTGACTCTAGCGGGAGGGCAGATACGCAGTATTTT CASSDSSGRADTQYF
TRBJ2-1 TRBV4-2 - - TGTGCCAGCAGCCAAGAGGTGGGGGACTTCGGCCGGGAGCAGTTCTTC CASSQEVGDFGREQFF
TRBJ2-1 TRBV29-1 TRBD2 - TGCAGCGTTCACAGCGGGAGGGTAAATGAGCAGTTCTTC CSVHSGRVNEQFF
TRBJ1-6 TRBV6-5 - - TGTGCCAGCAGTTATTCAGGGGTCGGAAATTCACCCCTCCACTTT CASSYSGVGNSPLHF
TRBJ2-7 TRBV5-5 - - TGTGCCAGCAGCGGGGTGCACTACGAGCAGTACTTC CASSGVHYEQYF
TRBJ1-4 TRBV7-9 TRBD1 - TGTGCCAGCAGCTTTAGGGGGCTGGGGGAAAAACTGTTTTTT CASSFRGLGEKLFF
TRBJ2-7 TRBV4-3 - - TGCGCCAGCAGCCACTCGACAGGCCTAGACGAGCAGTACTTC CASSHSTGLDEQYF
TRBJ2-3 TRBV27 - - TGTGCCAGCAGACCGCTAGCGCTTAATACAGATACGCAGTATTTT CASRPLALNTDTQYF
TRBJ1-3 TRBV2 TRBD1 - TGTGCCAGCAGTGGGGACAGCTCTGGAAACACCATATATTTT CASSGDSSGNTIYF
TRBJ2-3 TRBV3-1/TRBV3-2 TRBD2 once TGTGCCAGCAGCCCCGCCGGGACTAGCGGCACAGATACGCAGTATTTT CASSPAGTSGTDTQYF
TRBJ2-7 TRBV6-5 - - TGTGCCAGCATTCGCCGGGGGGCAGGGGTGGACGAGCAGTACTTC CASIRRGAGVDEQYF
TRBJ1-5 TRBV7-2 - - TGTGCCAGCAGCTTAGGGACAGCAAATCAGCCCCAGCATTTT CASSLGTANQPQHF
TRBJ2-3 TRBV28 TRBD2 - TGTGCCAGCAGTTTGGGCCGCGGGGGGATTACAGATACGCAGTATTTT CASSLGRGGITDTQYF
TRBJ1-2 TRBV7-9 - - TGTGCCAGCAGCAACGCCGGGACTCCGGGCGATGGCTACACCTTC CASSNAGTPGDGYTF
TRBJ1-1 TRBV19 - few TGTGCCAGTAGTATATCGCAGGGCCTTGGAGCTTTCTTT CASSISQGLGAFF
TRBJ1-6 TRBV30 - - TGTGCCTGGAGTGTACAGGGCTATAATTCACCCCTCCACTTT CAWSVQGYNSPLHF
TRBJ2-5 TRBV7-2 - - TGTGCCAGCAGCTTAGCCCAGTACGAGACCCAGTACTTC CASSLAQYETQYF
TRBJ2-3 TRBV11-2 - - TGTGCCAGCAGCTTTACAGCTTCAGATACGCAGTATTTT CASSFTASDTQYF
TRBJ2-7 TRBV2 TRBD2 - TGTGCCAGCGCCAAAGAACTCCCGGGAGGGGCCCACGAGCAGTACTTC CASAKELPGGAHEQYF
TRBJ2-7 TRBV27 TRBD1 - TGTGCCAGCAGTCTAGACAGGGGCTACGAGCAGTACTTC CASSLDRGYEQYF
TRBJ2-7 TRBV6-5 TRBD1 once TGTGCCAGCAGTTACACCGGGACAGGGGGCGACGAGCAGTACTTC CASSYTGTGGDEQYF
TRBJ2-3 TRBV24-1 - - TGTGCCACCAGTGATCCCGGAGGGGGCATGGTTGCAGATACGCAGTATTTT CATSDPGGGMVADTQYF
TRBJ1-4 TRBV5-1 - - TGCGCCAGCAGCTCTGACAGGCTGGGTAATGAAAAACTGTTTTTT CASSSDRLGNEKLFF
TRBJ2-7 TRBV28 TRBD1 - TGTGCCAGCAGACGTGGGACAGGGGCGGGTTACGAGCAGTACTTC CASRRGTGAGYEQYF
TRBJ2-7 TRBV2 - - TGTGCCAGCGATTCGCGGACATTACCCTCCTACGAGCAGTACTTC CASDSRTLPSYEQYF
TRBJ2-7 TRBV7-2 TRBD2 - TGTGCCAGCAGCCCGGGACTAGCGGAGGGATACTACGAGCAGTACTTC CASSPGLAEGYYEQYF
TRBJ2-1 TRBV6-5 TRBD2 - TGTGCCAGCAGTTTAGCGGGGCACGAGCAGTTCTTC CASSLAGHEQFF
TRBJ1-2 TRBV2 TRBD1 - TGTGCCAGCAGTGGCAACAGGGGAGGCTATGGCTACACCTTC CASSGNRGGYGYTF
TRBJ1-2 TRBV5-4 - - TGTGCCAGCAGCCTTTCGACATCCTATCAGGGAGGCTACACCTTC CASSLSTSYQGGYTF
TRBJ2-5 TRBV18 TRBD2 - TGTGCCAGCTCACCACGTAGCGGGAGGGACGAGACCCAGTACTTC CASSPRSGRDETQYF